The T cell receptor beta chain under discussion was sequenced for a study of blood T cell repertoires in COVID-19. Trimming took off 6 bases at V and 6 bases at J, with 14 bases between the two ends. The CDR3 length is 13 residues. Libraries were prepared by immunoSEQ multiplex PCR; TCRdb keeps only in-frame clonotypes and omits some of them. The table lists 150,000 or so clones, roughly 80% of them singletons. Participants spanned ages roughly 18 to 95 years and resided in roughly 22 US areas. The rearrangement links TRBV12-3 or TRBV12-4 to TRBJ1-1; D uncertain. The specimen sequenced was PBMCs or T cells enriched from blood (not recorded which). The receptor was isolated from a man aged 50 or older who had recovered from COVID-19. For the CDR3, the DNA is TGTGCCAGCAGCCGACGGGGAAGGGCTGAAGCTTTCTTT. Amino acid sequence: CASSRRGRAEAFF.